This record covers a single T cell receptor beta chain. Its cognate antigen has yet to be identified. Base quality data are lacking; no much larger clone is found one base away. The receptor library was made with the immunoSEQ multiplex PCR assay. A mixture of 60 forward primers for TCR Vbeta segments and 13 reverse primers for TCR Jbeta segments was used in the multiplex PCR. A multiplex PCR assay on genomic DNA amplified the CDR3 region of rearranged TCR beta genes. The Illumina HiSeq System was used to sequence the amplified TCR beta libraries as 87-base-pair reads. The authors' analysis ran thus. Across the roughly 600 repertoires, a later analysis counted tens of millions of unique TCR beta chains, approximately 10 million of which were shared by at least two donors. To remove PCR and sequencing errors, raw reads were error-corrected and collapsed into unique sequences using a nearest-neighbor algorithm that merged closely related sequences. To assign V, D and J gene segments, CDR3 sequences were aligned to IMGT reference sequences. For a sequence to be retained, a match of at least six nucleotides to both a V gene segment and a J gene segment was required. A rearrangement was called productive if the CDR3 had no stop codons and remained in frame with V and J, and every other rearrangement was called non-productive. Following IMGT convention, CDR3 was defined as the stretch from the second conserved V-encoded cysteine to the conserved J-encoded phenylalanine. Sequences without an unambiguous match to a single V gene segment were excluded from the earlier analysis of a few hundred of the donors. In an earlier analysis of several hundred of the donors, V segments were called functional above 56.7% productive rearrangements and were called segregating when the between-donor standard deviation exceeded 5%. A statistical classification framework was built to diagnose cytomegalovirus status from the catalog of TCR beta chain sequences. In a later analysis, V and J genes were assigned by comparing TCR nucleotide sequences against IMGT/GENE-DB human TR gene sequences. A later analysis assigned CDR3 sequences and most-parsimonious VDJ recombination scenarios with the TCRdist pipeline. In a later analysis, each TCR beta chain was defined by its CDR3 amino acid sequence together with its V-gene family, and reads without a unique V-gene family were excluded. As a way to deal with suspected cross-contamination and a sequencing artifact, a later analysis dropped 450 to 700 nucleotide sequences that were highly shared and had low generation probability. A later analysis calculated a clonal expansion index for each public chain from normalized within-repertoire ranks of inferred template counts. In a later analysis, generation probabilities were computed with a VDJ recombination model fitted to out-of-frame rearrangements, and the resulting probabilities were checked against IGoR. In a later analysis, TCR-TCR, TCR-HLA and TCR-CMV co-occurrence was scored with hypergeometric tests, and a repertoire-size bias correction was applied to TCR pairs. A later analysis estimated false discovery rates by permuting HLA or CMV assignments 20 times. In a later analysis, co-occurring TCRs were grouped using DBSCAN, and TCRdist sequence similarity was added for clustering within HLA-allele-positive subsets. Co-occurrence clustering excluded repertoires with fewer than 30,000 or more than 120,000 public chains, plus five with anomalous nucleotide sharing. TCRdb re-hosts the immuneACCESS table, in-frame sequences only. Its copies lack some clones; in the studies checked, an unresolved V gene accounts for under half of them, and the cause for the rest is not known. V and J calls and clone size are as listed in that table; D and trimming were resolved from the DNA. The sample table contains under 200,000 clones; only one count was recorded for 75% to 90% of them. The ten largest clones represent approximately 0.87% of the sample.

At the junction V is shortened by 2 bases and J by 5 bases; bases outside the gene matches: 5. From cysteine to phenylalanine, the CDR3 is 14 amino acids long. Only the CDR3 part of the read is kept: 42 bases, read in frame from the first base. From a lookup of the germline V gene, CDR1 and CDR2 are MDHEN and SYDVKM. In total, just over 650 healthy bone marrow donors made up the cohort. At the time of sampling, every cohort member was nominally healthy, though immune exposures that went unrecorded were likely present. The donor was CMV seropositive and belonged to the group of over 250 seropositive cohort members. Every donor gave a peripheral blood sample, and the peripheral blood mononuclear cells from that sample were used for TCR beta sequencing. The Qiagen DNeasy Blood Extraction Kit was used to extract genomic DNA from the blood cell samples. This entry comes from a study of cytomegalovirus exposure and HLA in healthy donors (dated by TCRdb to about 2017). Concerning the study at large: An earlier analysis of 587 of the donors reported 276 Gb of sequence data and 117 million unique TCR beta sequences obtained from around 170 million T cells. Roughly 300 gigabases of sequencing data and 91 million or so unique TCR sequences made up an early release that covered several hundred HLA-typed donors. Of the roughly 400 genotyped donors, 81% fell in the genetic ancestry cluster associated with self-reported Caucasian donors. The study aimed to test whether signatures of past pathogen exposure could be identified by cataloging public T cell receptors. The T cell repertoires of 666 subjects were profiled by immunosequencing and related to cytomegalovirus serostatus. A separate validation cohort of approximately 130 different subjects was used in addition to the roughly 700-subject first cohort. The study combined high-throughput TCR immunosequencing, statistical association of individual TCRs with disease status, and machine learning to predict cytomegalovirus infection status. A later analysis re-analyzed previously published TCR beta repertoires from approximately 700 donors and added high-resolution HLA genotyping to study TCR occurrence patterns. The later analysis used no new phenotypic data to find candidate immune exposures, relying instead on TCR beta sequences and their occurrence across donors. An earlier analysis of 500 to 750 of the donors applied high-throughput TCR beta sequencing to assess whether each TCR beta V gene segment acted as functional or pseudogenic. Alongside the repertoire data, information on donor age, sex, ethnicity and CMV serostatus was compiled. A later genetic analysis used genome-wide SNP genotypes for about 60% of the 666 donors, treating that subset as a discovery cohort. Every discovery cohort repertoire had been produced on one sequencing platform. HLA typing included class I and class II loci at four-digit resolution. Typing coverage differed by locus: A, B, C, DRB1 and DQB1 were typed in roughly 620-630 donors, DQA1 in approximately 520, DPA1 in 600 to 610, and DPB1 in just under 480. About five DR-DQ haplotypes were handled as single units for association and clustering because linkage in the cohort was strong. On average, roughly 250,000 unique TCR beta nucleotide sequences were sequenced per donor among some 420 genotyped donors of the cohort, with 15% to 20% of those sequences being non-productive.

Results and caveats for the whole study, not just this receptor: A cluster of highly shared sequence variants was judged likely to represent a technical artifact of the sequencing pipeline. Cytomegalovirus status was reported to be diagnosed by the classifier with high specificity and sensitivity in both the original and validation cohorts. In a later genetic analysis, fewer N-insertions in productive TCRs were reported among donors in an Asian-associated ancestry cluster than the roughly 640-donor mean. Immune exposure information for the cohort was limited to CMV serostatus. According to a later analysis, most CMV-associated TCR beta chains appeared to be HLA-restricted, and the HLA associations seemed to be driven largely by CMV exposure. A further reported finding was that TCR beta sequences accurately predicted the HLA-A and HLA-B alleles for most subjects in the first cohort. A later analysis found that HLA-associated TCR beta chains were more clonally expanded and had lower generation probabilities than equally common non-associated chains. Linkage disequilibrium might explain the correlated functional status among segregating V segments, but an unknown experimental factor could not be ruled out. The 87-base-pair reads could not distinguish some IMGT-functional V segments, including TRBV6-2 and TRBV6-3, so those segments were excluded. In an earlier analysis of fewer than 700 of the donors, most TCR beta V segments appeared in productive rearrangements about 87% or about 30% of the time, broadly matching IMGT annotations. In vitro tests confirmed that three of the cytomegalovirus-associated TCR beta chains recognize cytomegalovirus antigens. According to the authors, the approach could potentially be generalized to other disease states and immunological phenotypes. This cohort had only TCR beta chains sequenced, and the lack of alpha or paired-chain data limited which features could be detected. While some public TCRs were present in many individuals, most TCR sequences turned up only very rarely across donors. Because counts were too low, roughly 17 rarely observed V segments, including chromosome 9 orphons, were left out of the earlier analysis of 500 to 650 of the donors. The study listed 150 to 200 TCR beta chains as associated with cytomegalovirus. Because HLA typing was missing for some donors at each locus, association tests included only the typed subset. A later analysis reported that several top co-occurrence clusters appeared linked to parvovirus B19, influenza, CMV and Epstein-Barr virus. Sequencing depth was assumed to be roughly uniform across donors in the presence/absence analyses, though that assumption may not hold. In a later analysis, around 17,000 TCR beta sequences were associated with specific HLA alleles at a false discovery rate of 0.05. According to a later analysis, TCR association rates differed among HLA loci, with DRB1 alleles showing the most associated TCRs and HLA-C alleles showing the fewest. Strong co-occurrence of HLA alleles, especially DR and DQ, made assigning TCR associations to individual alleles difficult. An association between a missense DCLRE1C variant and V-gene and J-gene trimming of TCR beta chains was found in a later genetic analysis and replicated in an independent cohort.

Rearrangement joined TRBV28 to TRBJ2-5; a stretch of 7 junction bases matches TRBD2. Sequencing input: PBMCs. This sequence originates from a girl under 10 years old in good health and CMV-seropositive. The CDR3 protein is CASSLRGGKETQYF. The nucleotides read TGTGCCAGCAGTTTAAGGGGAGGGAAGGAGACCCAGTACTTC. Reference TRBV28 and TRBJ2-5 genes cover what lies past the CDR3, so the full variable domain is DVKVTQSSRYLVKRTGEKVFLECVQDMDHENMFWYRQDPGLGLRLIYFSYDVKMKEKGDIPEGYSVSREKKERFSLILESASTNQTSMYLCASSLRGGKETQYFGPGTRLLVL.